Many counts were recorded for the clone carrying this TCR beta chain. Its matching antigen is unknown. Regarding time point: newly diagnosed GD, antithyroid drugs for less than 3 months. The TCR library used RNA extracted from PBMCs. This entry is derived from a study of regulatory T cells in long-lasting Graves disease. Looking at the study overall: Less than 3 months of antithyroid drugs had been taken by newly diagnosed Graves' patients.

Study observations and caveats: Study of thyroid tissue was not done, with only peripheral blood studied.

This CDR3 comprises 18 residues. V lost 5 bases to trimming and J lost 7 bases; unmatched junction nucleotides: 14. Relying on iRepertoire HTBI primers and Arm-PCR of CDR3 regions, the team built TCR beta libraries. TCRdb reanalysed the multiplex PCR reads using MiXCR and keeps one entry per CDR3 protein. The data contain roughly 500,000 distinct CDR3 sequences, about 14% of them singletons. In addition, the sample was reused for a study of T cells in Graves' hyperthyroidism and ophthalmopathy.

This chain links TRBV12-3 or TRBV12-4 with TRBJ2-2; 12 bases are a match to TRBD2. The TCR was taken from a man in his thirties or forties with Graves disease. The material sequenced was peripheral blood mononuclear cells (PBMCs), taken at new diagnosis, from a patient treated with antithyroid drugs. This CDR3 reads CASSPRRRLAGVLGELFF. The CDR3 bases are TGTGCCAGCAGTCCGCGTCGACGACTAGCGGGAGTCCTCGGGGAGCTGTTTTTT.